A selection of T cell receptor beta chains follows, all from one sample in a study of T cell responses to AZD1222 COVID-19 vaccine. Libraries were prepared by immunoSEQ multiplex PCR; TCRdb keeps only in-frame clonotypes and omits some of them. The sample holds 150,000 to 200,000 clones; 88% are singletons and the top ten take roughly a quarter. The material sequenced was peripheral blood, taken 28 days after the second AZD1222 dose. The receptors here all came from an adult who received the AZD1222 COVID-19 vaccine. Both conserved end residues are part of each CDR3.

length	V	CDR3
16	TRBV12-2	CASRLRLAELTDTQYF
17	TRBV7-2	CASSLWFGTPIVGTQYF
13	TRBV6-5	CASSRQDQNIQYF
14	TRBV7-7	CASSLGAGGNEQFF
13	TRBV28	CASTSGSFGEQYF
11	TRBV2	CASRGVEAQYF
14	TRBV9	CASSVRGDNQPQHF
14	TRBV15	CATSRQGQNTEAFF
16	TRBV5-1	CASSLGGEAAVNGYTF
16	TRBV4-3	CASSQEGGISNQPQHF
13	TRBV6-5	CASRHKDREGYTF
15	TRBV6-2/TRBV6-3	CASSYSVGPPYEQYF
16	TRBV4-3	CASSPRPVVTGNTIYF
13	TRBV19	CASMRTGGHEQYF
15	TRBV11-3	CASSTRSPGTDTQYF
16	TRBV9	CASSVDGRSTNEKLFF
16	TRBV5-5	CASSLAAGSGANVLTF
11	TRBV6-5	CASTNGNEQFF
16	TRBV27	CASSLTPGISNQPQHF
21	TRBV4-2	CASSQVKTGPGRLGSRAEAFF
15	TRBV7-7	CASSTTPGLQETQYF
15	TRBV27	CASSALAGVTDTQYF
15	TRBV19	CASTWTAYSNQPQHF
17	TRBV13	CASRRLAGGPSYNEQFF
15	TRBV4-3	CASSQVAGGIGELFF
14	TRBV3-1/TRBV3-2	CASSQGGGNNEQFF
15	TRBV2	CASSGPGDSGNTIYF